Listed below are T cell receptor beta chains from one sample, sequenced in a study of T-cell memory formation after mild COVID-19. TCRdb re-derived calls from the 5' RACE reads in MiXCR, one entry per CDR3 protein. The data hold 250,000 or so distinct CDR3 sequences, with approximately 19% observed a single time. Specimen: PBMCs or a T cell subset sorted from them (not recorded which). These receptors originate from a man between 18 and 29 years old who had mild COVID-19 (a few samples of this study predate the infection). Cell type and time point are not known. Each CDR3 is given with its conserved first and last residue. Fields, in order: J gene, D gene, clone size, V gene, CDR3 DNA, CDR3 protein. A D gene is named only where the DNA matches it firmly. A row's size may be missing; if present it is once, few, many or a size class.

TRBJ2-3,-,many,TRBV5-6,TGTGCCAGCAGCTTGGAGGAATGGACGGACCGCGGAGATACGCAGTATTTT,CASSLEEWTDRGDTQYF
TRBJ2-3,-,-,TRBV4-3,TGCGCCAGCAGCCTCCGGAAGAGACAGAGGACCACAGATACGCAGTATTTT,CASSLRKRQRTTDTQYF
TRBJ1-2,-,-,TRBV3-1,TGTGCCAGCAGCCAATCAGAGTTCGGTGGCTACACCTTC,CASSQSEFGGYTF
TRBJ2-7,-,many,TRBV10-3,TGTGCCAGCCGCCTGGCAGCAAGCTCCTACGAGCAGTACTTC,CASRLAASSYEQYF
TRBJ2-3,-,few,TRBV12-5,TGTGCTAGTGGCAGCAGGACTAGCACAGATACGCAGTATTTT,CASGSRTSTDTQYF
TRBJ2-1,TRBD1,-,TRBV18,TGTGCCAGCTCACCAACCCTCCAGGGGGCGGGCCCAGGGAACAATGAGCAGTTCTTC,CASSPTLQGAGPGNNEQFF
TRBJ2-5,TRBD1,-,TRBV7-2,TGTGCCAGCAGCAAATTGGACAGGGTAGGCGAGACCCAGTACTTC,CASSKLDRVGETQYF
TRBJ1-6,TRBD1,few,TRBV6-5,TGTGCCAGCAGTTACAAGGGGGCTGGTAATTCACCCCTCCACTTT,CASSYKGAGNSPLHF
TRBJ2-5,TRBD2,-,TRBV7-2,TGTGCCAGCAGCTTCAAATGGAGGGACTACTCGTATAAACTTCAAGAGACCCAGTACTTC,CASSFKWRDYSYKLQETQYF
TRBJ2-3,-,-,TRBV10-2,TGCGCCAGCAGTGAGTCGATAAGTGAGGGCCTCCACACAGATACGCAGTATTTT,CASSESISEGLHTDTQYF
TRBJ2-1,TRBD2,-,TRBV29-1,TGCAGCGTAGAAGGGACTAGCGGCACCTACAATGAGCAGTTCTTC,CSVEGTSGTYNEQFF
TRBJ1-6,-,many,TRBV20-1,TGCAGTGCTCTTGTTGAGGGAAGTTGGAATTCACCCCTCCACTTT,CSALVEGSWNSPLHF
TRBJ2-5,-,few,TRBV12-3/TRBV12-4,TGTGCCAGTACCCGGGGCGGGTCCCTTAAAGGCCAGCACTTC,CASTRGGSLKGQHF
TRBJ1-5,-,-,TRBV29-1,TGCAGCGTTGTCTCCGGCCTCAATCAGCCCCAGCATTTT,CSVVSGLNQPQHF
TRBJ2-2,-,few,TRBV6-2/TRBV6-3,TGTGCCAGCAGTTACTTGGTTGGGACCGGGGAGCTGTTTTTT,CASSYLVGTGELFF
TRBJ1-5,-,-,TRBV12-3/TRBV12-4,TGTGCCAGCAGTTTCAATCCATTAAATCAGCCCCAGCATTTT,CASSFNPLNQPQHF
TRBJ2-1,-,few,TRBV29-1,TGCAGCGTTGCAGGCATAGCCTACAATGAGCAGTTCTTC,CSVAGIAYNEQFF
TRBJ1-4,TRBD1,-,TRBV7-9,TGTGCCAGCAGCTTGTCCCGACAGGGTCGGGCTAATGAAAAACTGTTTTTT,CASSLSRQGRANEKLFF
TRBJ2-3,-,few,TRBV4-1,TGCGCCAGCAGCCAATGGAGCCGCACAGATACGCAGTATTTT,CASSQWSRTDTQYF
TRBJ2-2,-,few,TRBV7-9,TGTGCCGGAACGGACTTTGCGAACACCGGGGAGCTGTTTTTT,CAGTDFANTGELFF
TRBJ1-2,TRBD1,many,TRBV6-5,TGTGCCAGCCAGGGGGACAAAGGCGGCTACACCTTC,CASQGDKGGYTF
TRBJ2-4,-,few,TRBV3-1,TGTGCCAGCAGCCAAGGGGTGACCAAAAACATTCAGTACTTC,CASSQGVTKNIQYF
TRBJ2-1,TRBD1,-,TRBV5-1,TGCGCCAGCAGCTTGGCCGACAGGGGGCTCGATGAGCAGTTCTTC,CASSLADRGLDEQFF
TRBJ2-1,TRBD2,few,TRBV20-1,TGCAGTGCTAGGCCCCTTCAGCGGGGGGGCCTGAATGAGCAGTTCTTC,CSARPLQRGGLNEQFF
TRBJ1-1,-,few,TRBV7-9,TGTGCCAGCAGCTTATCTGGAACTGAAGCTTTCTTT,CASSLSGTEAFF